Below, 12 T cell receptor beta chains from the same sample are listed, as sequenced in a study of TIL therapy for anti-PD-1-resistant metastatic lung cancer. The time point was: pre-treatment sample, taken before nivolumab and TIL therapy. This was the immunoSEQ v3 assay. Measured with immunoSEQ multiplex PCR; TCRdb has only the in-frame clones, and not every one. Of about 53,000 clones detected, 73% appear once; the ten largest clones hold 1.5% to 2%. The sequencing here drew on blood, taken at baseline. The origin of the receptors is a person aged 30 to 80 with non-small cell lung cancer.

This rearrangement joins TRBV5-8 to TRBJ2-7; D assignment may be TRBD1 or TRBD2 (6 bases each). V lost 0 bases to trimming and J lost 2 bases, with 12 bases between them. The CDR3 extends over 15 amino acids. Germline V CDR1 and CDR2: SGHTS, YDEGEE. In nucleotides, the CDR3 is TGTGCCAGCAGCTTGGCCCGGGGGCTTACCTACGAGCAGTACTTC. Protein product: CASSLARGLTYEQYF. Together with reference TRBV5-8 and TRBJ2-7, the CDR3 gives the full variable domain: EAGVTQSPTHLIKTRGQQATLRCSPISGHTSVYWYQQALGLGLQFLLWYDEGEERNRGNFPPRFSGRQFPNYSSELNVNALELEDSALYLCASSLARGLTYEQYFGPGTRLTVT.

The V and J genes are TRBV7-2 and TRBJ2-1; 9 positions match TRBD2. In germline, CDR1 is SGHTA, CDR2 FQGNSA. J gave up 2 bases and V 1 base, and 6 bases lay outside the gene matches. The length of the CDR3 is 17 residues. As DNA, the CDR3 is TGTGCCAGCAGCTTAGAGGCAGCGGGGGGAACCTACAATGAGCAGTTCTTC. Translating it yields CASSLEAAGGTYNEQFF.

The V gene is TRBV27, the J gene TRBJ1-5; unclear D gene. With 4 bases removed from V and 6 bases from J, the gap between germline ends came to 13 bases. The V gene's germline CDR1 is MNHEY and CDR2 SMNVEV (reference sequence). This CDR3 is 14 amino acids long. CDR3 nucleotides: TGTGCCAGCAGTTCAGGAGACGGGTTTCAGCCCCAGCATTTT. Translating it yields CASSSGDGFQPQHF.

The chain employs TRBV5-1 and TRBJ1-6, with 8 nucleotides matching TRBD1. V trimming: 4 bases; J trimming: 7 bases; junction bases outside the gene matches: 7. The CDR3 has 15 residues. Germline assignment: CDR1 SGHRS and CDR2 YFSETQ. CDR3 sequence: CASSRGQGKNSPLHF. In nucleotides, the CDR3 is TGCGCCAGCAGCCGTGGACAGGGTAAAAATTCACCCCTCCACTTT.

The chain carries TRBV27 and TRBJ2-1, with D possibly matching TRBD2 (6 bases). The CDR3 is 14 residues long. V gave up 5 bases and J gave up 4 bases, with 12 bases separating them. Germline V lookup: CDR1 MNHEY, CDR2 SMNVEV (reference sequence). CDR3 loop: CASSPRDFYNEQFF. The CDR3 DNA follows: TGTGCCAGCAGTCCACGGGACTTTTACAATGAGCAGTTCTTC.

This clone is a singleton in its sample. The chain couples TRBV14 to TRBJ1-1, with D tentatively TRBD1 (6 bases). CDR3 length: 15 residues. From germline, CDR1 is SGHDN and CDR2 FVKESK. V was clipped by 7 bases and J by 1 base, with 16 bases between them. The CDR3 coding sequence is TGTGCCAGCACCTCAAGGACAGCGAGGAACACTGAAGCTTTCTTT. Encoded protein: CASTSRTARNTEAFF.

The rearrangement joins TRBV5-6 to TRBJ2-2, with D hard to call. This CDR3 region has 12 residues. Germline V gene lookup returns CDR1 SGHDT and CDR2 YYEEEE. V was clipped by 0 bases and J by 9 bases, with 6 bases between them. CDR3 loop: CASSLGSRELFF. The CDR3 coding sequence is TGTGCCAGCAGCTTGGGAAGTCGGGAGCTGTTTTTT.

The rearrangement joins TRBV7-2 to TRBJ2-7, with D tentatively TRBD1 (5 bases). Per germline, CDR1 SGHTA and CDR2 FQGNSA. The CDR3 spans 15 residues. V lost 5 bases to trimming and J lost 6 bases, with 20 bases between them. The CDR3 DNA reads TGTGCCAGCAGCAGGGGATCGGTGTGGGGTGTCGAGCAGTACTTC. Protein sequence: CASSRGSVWGVEQYF.

J is TRBJ2-4 and V is TRBV9; D might be TRBD2 (6 bases). The CDR3 covers 15 residues. V was shortened by 3 bases and J by 2 bases, with 12 bases between the two germline ends. Germline V lookup: CDR1 SGDLS, CDR2 YYNGEE. CDR3 residues: CASSELSGSKNIQYF. The CDR3 region has the DNA TGTGCCAGCAGCGAATTGAGCGGGTCCAAAAACATTCAGTACTTC.

The chain combines TRBV9 with TRBJ2-1; maybe TRBD1 (7 bases). This CDR3 spans 16 amino acids. Trimming removed 2 bases from V and 2 bases from J, with 14 bases in between. Germline V gene data show CDR1 as SGDLS and CDR2 as YYNGEE. CDR3 sequence (DNA): TGTGCCAGCAGCGTCTCCAGGGGGGCGCCCTACAATGAGCAGTTCTTC. Protein product: CASSVSRGAPYNEQFF.

The genes are TRBV27 and TRBJ2-2; D ambiguous. The CDR3 contains 15 residues. V was cut by 5 bases and J by 1 base, with 11 bases left in between. Germline lookup yields CDR1 MNHEY and CDR2 SMNVEV (reference sequence). The CDR3 sequence is CASSPERGNTGELFF. The CDR3 DNA reads as TGTGCCAGCAGTCCCGAAAGAGGGAACACCGGGGAGCTGTTTTTT.

The sample holds a few counts of this clone. V is TRBV28 and J is TRBJ1-1; D ambiguous. V dropped 7 bases and J dropped 2 bases, with 8 bases sitting between them. This CDR3 region has 12 residues. Germline lookup yields CDR1 MDHEN and CDR2 SYDVKM. The CDR3 reads CASNAVNTEAFF. CDR3 coding DNA: TGTGCCAGCAATGCGGTTAACACTGAAGCTTTCTTT.